These 21 T cell receptor beta chains share one sample of origin, sequenced in a study of blood T cell repertoires in COVID-19. TCRdb keeps only in-frame clones here, not all; method: immunoSEQ multiplex PCR. The sample contains approximately 65,000 clones, roughly 91% of which appear only once. Source material: peripheral blood. The source of these receptors is a man aged 45 to 65 with COVID-19, enrolled during active disease.

The chain joins TRBV4-3 to TRBJ2-3, with 10 nucleotides matching TRBD2. Germline V gene lookup returns CDR1 LGHNA and CDR2 YSLEER. This CDR3 is 17 amino acids long. The junction had 6 bases not matched to a gene; V was cut back by 0 bases and J by 3 bases. The CDR3 here is CASSQDPLAGVTDTQYF. The CDR3 DNA follows: TGCGCCAGCAGCCAAGATCCCCTAGCGGGAGTTACAGATACGCAGTATTTT.

The chain links TRBV6-5 to TRBJ2-1; tentatively, D is TRBD1 (6 bases). Trimming removed 4 bases from V and 2 bases from J, with 12 bases in between. The CDR3 is 15 residues long. Per germline, CDR1 MNHEY and CDR2 SVGAGI. The CDR3 loop is CASSSRGNTYNEQFF. The CDR3 nucleotides read TGTGCCAGCAGTTCCAGGGGAAACACCTACAATGAGCAGTTCTTC.

The rearrangement uses TRBV27 and TRBJ1-1, with D perhaps TRBD1 (5 bases). Germline values: CDR1 MNHEY, CDR2 SMNVEV (reference sequence). CDR3 size: 15 residues. V lost 7 bases and J 1 base, leaving 16 bases between the germline ends. The CDR3 DNA sequence: TGTGCCAGCACCCAATTCTCGGGGGGGAACACTGAAGCTTTCTTT. This codes for CASTQFSGGNTEAFF.

This rearrangement joins TRBV19 to TRBJ2-1; no definite D call. The germline V gene encodes CDR1 LNHDA and CDR2 SQIVND (reference sequence). With 2 bases removed from V and 8 bases from J, the gap between germline ends came to 7 bases. This CDR3 is built from 12 residues. The CDR3 protein is CASSIKSDEQFF. Here the CDR3 DNA reads TGTGCCAGTAGTATAAAATCGGATGAGCAGTTCTTC.

The chain has TRBV19 and TRBJ2-5; 8 bases are a match to TRBD1. Germline CDR1 LNHDA, CDR2 SQIVND (reference sequence). This CDR3 has 15 amino acids. Trimming cost V 1 base and J 7 bases; bases outside gene matches: 8. The CDR3 sequence: CASSIVTGGYGTQYF. CDR3 coding DNA: TGTGCCAGTAGTATAGTTACAGGGGGATATGGGACCCAGTACTTC.

The rearrangement joins TRBV18 to TRBJ2-2, with 10 bases identical to TRBD2. The CDR3 spans 16 residues. Germline CDR1 and CDR2: KGHSH and LQKENI. The junction had 2 bases not matched to a gene; V was cut back by 1 base and J by 3 bases. This CDR3 reads CASSPQSGRDTGELFF. CDR3 sequence (DNA): TGTGCCAGCTCACCACAAAGCGGGAGGGACACCGGGGAGCTGTTTTTT.

This clone appeared once. This chain joins TRBV19 and TRBJ2-5; D may be TRBD2 (7 bases). CDR1 LNHDA and CDR2 SQIVND come from the germline V gene (reference sequence). The CDR3 runs 16 residues. The ends were cut back, 8 bases at V and 5 bases at J, with 24 bases in the middle. The CDR3 loop reads CASAISGGGGRETQYF. DNA of the CDR3: TGTGCCAGTGCGATATCCGGAGGGGGGGGCCGGGAGACCCAGTACTTC. The whole variable domain, remainder taken from reference TRBV19 and TRBJ2-5, is DGGITQSPKYLFRKEGQNVTLSCEQNLNHDAMYWYRQDPGQGLRLIYYSQIVNDFQKGDIAEGYSVSREKKESFPLTVTSAQKNPTAFYLCASAISGGGGRETQYFGPGTRLLVL.

This chain uses TRBV6-5 with TRBJ1-2, with D possibly being TRBD1 (6 bases). Trimming removed 2 bases from V and 9 bases from J, with 13 bases in between. CDR3 length equals 13 residues. CDR1 is MNHEY, CDR2 SVGAGI, per germline. The CDR3 DNA follows: TGTGCCAGCAGTTACGGGGGCCCTGGACGCTACACCTTC. Protein product: CASSYGGPGRYTF.

This clone was found once. The V call is TRBV6-5, the J call TRBJ2-7; D may be TRBD1 (5 bases). The length of the CDR3 is 13 residues. Germline lookup yields CDR1 MNHEY and CDR2 SVGAGI. The V gene lost 6 bases and the J gene lost 3 bases, with 12 bases spanning the gap. As DNA, the CDR3 is TGTGCCAGCAGACTGGACATGGTCTACGAGCAGTACTTC. Amino acids: CASRLDMVYEQYF.

This clone was recorded once. The CDR3 DNA reads as TGTGCCAGCAGTGAACAGGGGGGCATGTTGGTAAAACTGTTTTTT. It yields the protein CASSEQGGMLVKLFF. V gene TRBV2 combines with J gene TRBJ1-4, with TRBD1 identical over 7 bases. The CDR3 covers 15 residues. From germline, CDR1 is SNHLY and CDR2 FYNNEI. Unmatched junction bases numbered 10, after V lost 2 bases and J lost 10 bases.

This clone was seen a few times. The V call is TRBV11-2, the J call TRBJ1-1; no clear D gene. V shed 5 bases and J shed 8 bases, with 9 bases lying between them. Germline-derived CDR1 and CDR2 are SGHAT and FQNNGV. This CDR3 has 11 amino acids. CDR3 nucleotides: TGTGCCAGCAGCCAGGCGTTAGAAGCTTTCTTT. As protein: CASSQALEAFF.

The chain carries TRBV14 and TRBJ2-1, with 15 bases fitting TRBD2. V trimming: 4 bases; J trimming: 7 bases; junction bases outside the gene matches: 11. There are 18 residues in the CDR3. Germline values: CDR1 SGHDN, CDR2 FVKESK. Written as DNA, the CDR3 is TGTGCCAGCAGCCCCCGGGCGGGACTAGCGGGAGGCGGGAATGAGCAGTTCTTC. Translating it yields CASSPRAGLAGGGNEQFF. Drawing the rest from reference TRBV14 and TRBJ2-1, the complete variable domain is EAGVTQFPSHSVIEKGQTVTLRCDPISGHDNLYWYRRVMGKEIKFLLHFVKESKQDESGMPNNRFLAERTGGTYSTLKVQPAELEDSGVYFCASSPRAGLAGGGNEQFFGPGTRLTVL.

As to this clone: A read error may account for a junction end that differs from germline. The rearrangement links TRBV7-7 to TRBJ2-5; D gene unclear. CDR1 is SSHAT, CDR2 FNYEAQ, per germline (reference sequence). The CDR3 is made up of 14 amino acids. CDR3 nucleotides: TGTGCTAGCAGCGCTGGCGCGGACCAAGAGACCCAGTACTTC. Translation: CASSAGADQETQYF.

This rearrangement joins TRBV6-5 to TRBJ2-3; 8 bases fit TRBD2. The junction had 5 bases not matched to a gene; V was cut back by 9 bases and J by 0 bases. The CDR3 covers 14 residues. CDR1 and CDR2 from the germline V gene are MNHEY and SVGAGI. This CDR3 reads CASRVAGSTDTQYF. The CDR3 region has the DNA TGTGCCAGTAGAGTAGCGGGAAGCACAGATACGCAGTATTTT.

This chain uses TRBV2 with TRBJ2-7, with TRBD2 matching 16 bases. Per germline, CDR1 SNHLY and CDR2 FYNNEI. Unmatched junction bases numbered 9, after V lost 2 bases and J lost 8 bases. The CDR3 is 17 residues long. The CDR3 bases are TGTGCCAGCAGTGAAAATCGTGGGGGACTAGCGGGAGGGAAGCAGTACTTC. It codes for CASSENRGGLAGGKQYF.

The V and J genes are TRBV20-1 and TRBJ2-7; 8 positions match TRBD2. Trimming took 3 bases from V and 9 from J; bases not matched to a gene: 4. CDR1 is DFQATT, CDR2 SNEGSKA, per germline (reference sequence). The CDR3 consists of 11 residues. Here the CDR3 DNA reads TGCAGTGCTAGTGCGGGACTAGGGCAGTACTTC. Encoded protein: CSASAGLGQYF.

This clone was seen once. The chain couples TRBV2 to TRBJ1-6; D not resolved. In germline, CDR1 is SNHLY, CDR2 FYNNEI. The length of the CDR3 is 13 residues. V was trimmed by 5 bases and J by 7 bases, leaving 9 bases between them. CDR3 in amino acids: CASSPEKNSPLHF. The CDR3 DNA sequence: TGTGCCAGCAGTCCCGAGAAGAATTCACCCCTCCACTTT.

V is TRBV15 and J is TRBJ1-3, with 8 bases matching TRBD1. Germline assignment: CDR1 LNHNV and CDR2 YYDKDF (reference sequence). The length of the CDR3 is 16 residues. J was trimmed by 7 bases and V by 1 base; bases with no gene match: 9. This CDR3 is CATSRGWGTGGNTIYF. CDR3 bases: TGTGCCACCAGCAGAGGTTGGGGGACAGGTGGGAACACCATATATTTT. Full variable domain (missing parts from reference TRBV15 and TRBJ1-3): DAMVIQNPRYQVTQFGKPVTLSCSQTLNHNVMYWYQQKSSQAPKLLFHYYDKDFNNEADTPDNFQSRRPNTSFCFLDIRSPGLGDTAMYLCATSRGWGTGGNTIYFGEGSWLTVV.

Written as DNA, the CDR3 is TGTGCCAGCAGACGCCTGGGGGGCTATGGCTACACCTTC. Translated, it gives CASRRLGGYGYTF. The J gene is TRBJ1-2, the V gene TRBV3-1 (or the pseudogene TRBV3-2), with a tentative D call TRBD1 (5 bases). Germline lookup yields CDR1 LGHDT and CDR2 YNNKEL (reference sequence). CDR3 length: 13 amino acids. The germline V and J ends were trimmed by 6 bases and 4 bases, with 12 bases remaining between them.

This chain connects TRBV5-4 to TRBJ2-6, with D hard to call. Per the germline V gene, CDR1 is SGHNT and CDR2 is YYREEE (reference sequence). CDR3 size: 14 residues. Between the trimmed V and J ends, which lost 2 bases and 1 base, there was a span of 4 bases. This chain's CDR3 is CASSFPSGANVLTF. CDR3 bases: TGTGCCAGCAGCTTTCCATCTGGGGCCAACGTCCTGACTTTC.

The chain joins TRBV6-5 to TRBJ2-7; 14 bases are a match to TRBD2. The CDR3 is 14 residues long. J lost 6 bases, V lost 7 bases, and 5 bases had no gene match. Per germline, CDR1 MNHEY and CDR2 SVGAGI. CDR3 nucleotide sequence: TGTGCCAGCAAGGGACTAGCGGGAGCGAGCGAGCAGTACTTC. It specifies CASKGLAGASEQYF.